Following are 16 T cell receptor beta chains from one sample sequenced in a study of blood T cell repertoires in COVID-19 (dated by TCRdb to the early 2020s). The library was generated by the immunoSEQ multiplex PCR assay. TCRdb took over this immuneACCESS table, retaining in-frame rearrangements with V and J assigned. Such tables are incomplete; in checked studies, under half of the missing clones stem from an unresolved V gene, and the remainder is unexplained. Here the sample has around 280,000 clones; around 91% occur a single time. 1.7% of the sample comes from the top ten. The specimen was PBMCs or T cells enriched from blood (not recorded which). Receptors were obtained from a young woman with acute COVID-19.

In its sample, this clone was seen a few times. The genes are TRBV30 and TRBJ2-2, with a possible D match to TRBD1 (6 bases). Trimming left V 7 bases short and J 0 bases short, with 12 bases between. The CDR3 has 14 amino acids. Germline CDR1 is GTSNPN and CDR2 is SVGIG (reference sequence). The CDR3 DNA sequence: TGTGCCTCCCCGGGGACAACGAACACCGGGGAGCTGTTTTTT. Amino acid sequence: CASPGTTNTGELFF.

The chain carries TRBV30 and TRBJ1-1; 9 bases match TRBD1. Germline lookup yields CDR1 GTSNPN and CDR2 SVGIG (reference sequence). The CDR3 consists of 15 residues. Trimming took 1 base from V and 0 from J; bases not matched to a gene: 3. CDR3: CAWSEDRGVNTEAFF. The CDR3 nucleotides read TGTGCCTGGAGTGAAGACAGGGGGGTGAACACTGAAGCTTTCTTT.

This clone was seen once. This same CDR3 is encoded by further DNA sequences in the sample. The chain carries TRBV20-1 and TRBJ1-3, with TRBD1 as a possible D gene (5 bases). The CDR3 extends over 13 amino acids. Germline V gene data show CDR1 as DFQATT and CDR2 as SNEGSKA (reference sequence). V lost 3 bases to trimming and J lost 4 bases, with 10 bases between them. The CDR3 DNA reads TGCAGTGCTAGTAGGGGTGCGGGAAACACCATATATTTT. Protein product: CSASRGAGNTIYF.

V gene TRBV19 combines with J gene TRBJ2-1, with TRBD1 identical over 7 bases. The CDR3 extends over 14 amino acids. Germline trimming cut 6 bases from V and 5 bases from J; bases unmatched to any gene: 7. Germline V gene data show CDR1 as LNHDA and CDR2 as SQIVND (reference sequence). This CDR3 reads CASSWDRNNNEQFF. DNA for the CDR3: TGTGCCAGTAGCTGGGACAGAAACAACAATGAGCAGTTCTTC.

The chain is built from TRBV4-1 and TRBJ1-2; TRBD1 matches at 9 bases. With 0 bases clipped from V and 6 bases from J, the junction kept 5 bases outside the gene matches. The CDR3 extends over 15 amino acids. Germline-derived CDR1 and CDR2 are MGHRA and YSYEKL. The CDR3 DNA reads TGCGCCAGCAGCCAAGAAAGGACAGGGGATAATGGCTACACCTTC. Protein: CASSQERTGDNGYTF.

The genes are TRBV3-1 (or the pseudogene TRBV3-2) and TRBJ2-7, with a weak D call TRBD1 (6 bases). Germline lookup yields CDR1 LGHDT and CDR2 YNNKEL (reference sequence). The CDR3 sequence is 14 residues long. V was shortened by 3 bases and J by 3 bases, with 12 bases between the two germline ends. DNA for the CDR3: TGTGCCAGCAGCCATGGGGGCTACCTCTACGAGCAGTACTTC. Protein: CASSHGGYLYEQYF.

The chain employs TRBV4-1 and TRBJ2-3, with unresolved D. The CDR3 is made up of 16 amino acids. V was pared by 4 bases and J by 4 bases, with 18 bases between. CDR1 is MGHRA, CDR2 YSYEKL, per germline. The CDR3: CASSPKTGGFPDTQYF. CDR3 in DNA: TGCGCCAGCAGCCCCAAGACGGGTGGGTTCCCAGATACGCAGTATTTT.

V gene TRBV5-8 combines with J gene TRBJ2-7; 9 positions match TRBD2. This CDR3 is 18 amino acids long. Germline V gene sequence: CDR1 SGHTS, CDR2 YDEGEE. Trimming took 2 bases from V and 4 from J; bases not matched to a gene: 16. The CDR3 DNA reads as TGTGCCAGCAGCTTCTATTTTTCGGCGGGACTAGCTCTATACGAGCAGTACTTC. Its translation is CASSFYFSAGLALYEQYF.

The chain has TRBV6-5 and TRBJ1-2; a possible D gene is TRBD1 (5 bases). The germline V and J ends were trimmed by 2 bases and 4 bases, with 11 bases remaining between them. The CDR3 is 14 amino acids. CDR1 MNHEY and CDR2 SVGAGI come from the germline V gene. The DNA for the CDR3 is TGTGCCAGCAGTTACGGCGGCAGGGCCTATGGCTACACCTTC. Translation: CASSYGGRAYGYTF.

The chain carries TRBV4-1 and TRBJ2-7, with D possibly TRBD2 on 5 matching bases. This CDR3 spans 16 amino acids. Germline CDR1 MGHRA, CDR2 YSYEKL. Trimming removed 0 bases from V and 1 base from J, with 13 bases in between. The CDR3 DNA reads as TGCGCCAGCAGCCAAGAAGGTGTCCCGGGGTCCTACGAGCAGTACTTC. Protein: CASSQEGVPGSYEQYF.

The CDR3 sequence: CATSRDKGTEAFF. The DNA of the CDR3 is TGTGCCACCAGCAGAGACAAGGGGACTGAAGCTTTCTTT. The chain has TRBV15 and TRBJ1-1; maybe TRBD1 (5 bases). V was clipped by 0 bases and J by 5 bases, with 7 bases between them. The CDR3 spans 13 residues. Germline CDR1 and CDR2: LNHNV and YYDKDF (reference sequence).

The sample holds a few counts of this clone. The V gene is TRBV4-2, the J gene TRBJ1-5; 12 bases map to TRBD1. Germline V gene data show CDR1 as LGHNA and CDR2 as YNFKEQ. There are 17 residues in the CDR3. V was clipped by 0 bases and J by 5 bases; unmatched bases: 5. The chain's CDR3 is CASSQDPGTGGYQPQHF. The DNA of the CDR3 is TGTGCCAGCAGCCAAGACCCCGGGACAGGGGGCTATCAGCCCCAGCATTTT.

This chain joins TRBV7-2 and TRBJ1-1, with unresolved D. CDR1 is SGHTA, CDR2 FQGNSA, per germline. CDR3 length equals 14 residues. V was clipped by 0 bases and J by 4 bases, with 9 bases between them. The DNA for the CDR3 is TGTGCCAGCAGCTTAGCAGGCGGTGGCACTGAAGCTTTCTTT. Translation: CASSLAGGGTEAFF.

The V call is TRBV5-1, the J call TRBJ2-7; 10 positions match TRBD2. Germline V gives CDR1 SGHRS, CDR2 YFSETQ. CDR3 size: 15 residues. The V segment lost 0 bases and the J segment 1 base; nucleotides outside the gene matches: 1. The CDR3, as DNA: TGCGCCAGCAGCTTGGAACTAGCGGGGTCCTACGAGCAGTACTTC. Protein sequence: CASSLELAGSYEQYF.

The chain combines TRBV15 with TRBJ1-5; D might be TRBD1 (6 bases). The ends were cut back, 3 bases at V and 0 bases at J, with 9 bases in the middle. From germline, CDR1 is LNHNV and CDR2 YYDKDF (reference sequence). This CDR3 is 15 amino acids long. The chain's CDR3 is CATSSGQYSNQPQHF. For the CDR3, the DNA is TGTGCCACCAGCAGTGGACAGTATAGCAATCAGCCCCAGCATTTT. Full variable domain (rest looked up from reference TRBV15 and TRBJ1-5): DAMVIQNPRYQVTQFGKPVTLSCSQTLNHNVMYWYQQKSSQAPKLLFHYYDKDFNNEADTPDNFQSRRPNTSFCFLDIRSPGLGDTAMYLCATSSGQYSNQPQHFGDGTRLSIL.

V gene TRBV10-3 combines with J gene TRBJ2-3; 11 bases agree with TRBD2. Germline V gene sequence: CDR1 ENHRY, CDR2 SYGVKD. With 4 bases clipped from V and 4 bases from J, the junction kept 4 bases outside the gene matches. The CDR3 runs to 15 residues. The CDR3 spells CAISVLAGGPDTQYF. In DNA form, the CDR3 reads TGTGCCATCAGTGTATTAGCGGGAGGGCCAGATACGCAGTATTTT.